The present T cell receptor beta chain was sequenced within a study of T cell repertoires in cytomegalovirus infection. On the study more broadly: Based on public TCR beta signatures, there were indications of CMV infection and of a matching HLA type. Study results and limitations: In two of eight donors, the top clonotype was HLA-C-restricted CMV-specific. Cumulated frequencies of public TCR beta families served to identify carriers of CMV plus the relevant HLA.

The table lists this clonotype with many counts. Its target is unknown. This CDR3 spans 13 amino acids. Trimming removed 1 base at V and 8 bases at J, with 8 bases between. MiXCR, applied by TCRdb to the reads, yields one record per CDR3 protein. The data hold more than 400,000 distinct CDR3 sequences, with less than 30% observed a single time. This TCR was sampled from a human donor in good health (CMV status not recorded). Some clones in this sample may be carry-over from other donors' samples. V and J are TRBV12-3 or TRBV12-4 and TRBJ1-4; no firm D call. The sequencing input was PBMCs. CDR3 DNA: TGTGCCAGCAGTTTAGATGGGGTGGAAAAACTGTTTTTT. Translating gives CASSLDGVEKLFF.